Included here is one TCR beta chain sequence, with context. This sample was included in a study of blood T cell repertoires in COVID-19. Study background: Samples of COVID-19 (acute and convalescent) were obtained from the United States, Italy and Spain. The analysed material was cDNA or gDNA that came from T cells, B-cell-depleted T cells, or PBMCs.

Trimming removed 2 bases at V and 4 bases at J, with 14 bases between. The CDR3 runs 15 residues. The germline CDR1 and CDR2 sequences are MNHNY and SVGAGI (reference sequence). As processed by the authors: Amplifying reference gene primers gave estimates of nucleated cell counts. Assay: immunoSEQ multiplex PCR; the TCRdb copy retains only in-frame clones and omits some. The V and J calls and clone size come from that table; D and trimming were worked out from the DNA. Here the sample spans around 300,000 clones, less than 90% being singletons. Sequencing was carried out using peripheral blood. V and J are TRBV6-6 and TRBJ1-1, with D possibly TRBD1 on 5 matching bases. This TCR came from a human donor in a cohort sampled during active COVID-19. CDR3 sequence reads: CASSYPQSGITEAFF. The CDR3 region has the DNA TGTGCCAGCAGTTACCCTCAGTCAGGGATCACTGAAGCTTTCTTT.